Presented here are 4 T cell receptor beta chains from one specimen sequenced in a study of PD-1 blockade in classical Hodgkin lymphoma. The protocol was immunoSEQ multiplex PCR, while the TCRdb copy is restricted to in-frame clones and leaves out a portion. The sample lists about 16,000 clones; 90% were seen once. Time point given: newly diagnosed, previously untreated cHL patient sample. Sequenced sample: peripheral blood mononuclear cells (PBMCs). Every receptor here comes from a human donor with classical Hodgkin lymphoma.

The V and J genes are TRBV11-2 and TRBJ2-1; 9 nucleotides match TRBD2. CDR1 SGHAT and CDR2 FQNNGV come from the germline V gene. The CDR3 consists of 16 residues. With V trimmed by 5 bases and J by 4 bases, 9 bases remained unmatched. CDR3 sequence (DNA): TGTGCCAGCAGCCCTTTAGGAGCGGGAGGTTACAATGAGCAGTTCTTC. Translation gives CASSPLGAGGYNEQFF.

This clone appeared a single time. The CDR3 region has the DNA TGTGCCAGCTCATCAGAACAGGGGCCTTGGGTATATGGCTACACCTTC. This encodes CASSSEQGPWVYGYTF. This rearrangement joins TRBV18 to TRBJ1-2, with 7 bases identical to TRBD1. Per germline, CDR1 KGHSH and CDR2 LQKENI. The junction had 14 bases not matched to a gene; V was cut back by 5 bases and J by 5 bases. The CDR3 extends over 16 amino acids.

The chain is built from TRBV28 and TRBJ1-2; TRBD1 might be the D (5 bases). The CDR3 is 13 residues long. The V gene lost 10 bases and the J gene lost 6 bases, with 18 bases spanning the gap. Germline CDR1 and CDR2: MDHEN and SYDVKM. The CDR3 region has the DNA TGTGCCACCATCTCCGGGGGGATACATGGCTACACCTTC. The encoded protein is CATISGGIHGYTF.

This sequence joins TRBV30 and TRBJ1-1, with 9 bases lining up with TRBD1. V shed 8 bases and J 7 bases; nucleotides not matched to a gene: 14. Germline V gene sequence: CDR1 GTSNPN, CDR2 SVGIG (reference sequence). This CDR3 comprises 14 residues. In DNA form, the CDR3 reads TGTGCCGACGGAGCGGCGGGACAGGGAATTGAAGCTTTCTTT. This codes for CADGAAGQGIEAFF.